This T cell receptor beta chain was retrieved from a study of response to subunit inactivated influenza vaccine. Notes on the study in general: T cells newly recruited by each seasonal influenza vaccination are few, the authors suggested.

This clonotype occurred a few times. Antigen: not known. TCRdb used MiXCR to reprocess the RT-PCR reads, holding one entry per CDR3 protein. The sample has hundreds of thousands of distinct CDR3 sequences, about a sixth seen once. This receptor was taken from a middle-aged man who received an inactivated influenza vaccine. The input for sequencing was PBMCs from blood, taken roughly 12 days after vaccination.

CDR3 bases: TGCAGTGCTAGAGATGTAGAAGGTAATCAGCCCCAGCATTTT. Amino acid sequence: CSARDVEGNQPQHF. The gene calls are TRBV20-1 and TRBJ1-5; D gene unclear. CDR3 length equals 14 residues. Trimming cost V 0 bases and J 4 bases, with 10 bases left between them. Germline CDR1 is DFQATT and CDR2 is SNEGSKA (reference sequence).